Each of the 31 T cell receptor beta chains below was sequenced from the same sample in a study of blood T cell repertoires in COVID-19. Using immunoSEQ multiplex PCR, the repertoire was profiled, and TCRdb retains in-frame clones only, with some absent. The sample lists roughly 250,000 clones, around 90% occurring once. Sequencing was carried out using peripheral blood. The receptors were sampled from a man between 60 and 70 years old who had recovered from COVID-19.

A single count supports this clone. The J gene is TRBJ2-5, the V gene TRBV7-6, with TRBD2 matching over 7 bases. V was pared by 10 bases and J by 1 base, with 12 bases of the junction left unmatched. The CDR3 extends over 15 amino acids. Germline V gene lookup returns CDR1 SGHVS and CDR2 FNYEAQ. The CDR3 DNA is TGTGCCACCACTCAGTTAGCGGGCCCCCAAGAGACCCAGTACTTC. Its translation is CATTQLAGPQETQYF.

The rearrangement joins TRBV27 to TRBJ2-1; possibly TRBD2 for D (5 bases). Trimming took off 1 base at V and 8 bases at J, with 9 bases between the two ends. CDR1 and CDR2 from the germline V gene are MNHEY and SMNVEV (reference sequence). This CDR3 comprises 13 residues. In DNA form, the CDR3 reads TGTGCCAGCAGTTTATACGAGGGCTATGAGCAGTTCTTC. This codes for CASSLYEGYEQFF.

This chain connects TRBV30 to TRBJ2-1, with a weak D call TRBD2 (5 bases). Germline values: CDR1 GTSNPN, CDR2 SVGIG (reference sequence). V dropped 3 bases and J dropped 10 bases, with 16 bases sitting between them. There are 13 residues in the CDR3. The CDR3 sequence is CAWSSPPGKEQFF. In DNA form, the CDR3 reads TGTGCCTGGAGCAGCCCCCCCGGGAAAGAGCAGTTCTTC.

The J gene is TRBJ1-1, the V gene TRBV27; D is uncertain. CDR1 and CDR2 (germline): MNHEY, SMNVEV (reference sequence). CDR3 length equals 16 residues. With 3 bases removed from V and 4 bases from J, the gap between germline ends came to 18 bases. The CDR3 sequence: CASSFSRWGSGTEAFF. CDR3 coding DNA: TGTGCCAGCAGTTTTAGCAGGTGGGGAAGCGGCACTGAAGCTTTCTTT.

The J gene is TRBJ2-1, the V gene TRBV27; D remains unclear. V was clipped by 2 bases and J by 3 bases, with 8 bases between them. The germline gives CDR1 MNHEY, CDR2 SMNVEV (reference sequence). The CDR3 is 14 amino acids. The CDR3, as DNA: TGTGCCAGCAGTTTAGGCCGGAGCTACAATGAGCAGTTCTTC. Its protein is CASSLGRSYNEQFF.

The chain carries TRBV9 and TRBJ2-1; D may be TRBD1 (5 bases). Germline lookup yields CDR1 SGDLS and CDR2 YYNGEE. This CDR3 region has 16 residues. Trimming cost V 6 bases and J 1 base, with 17 bases left between them. Here the CDR3 DNA reads TGTGCCAGCACCCCCGGCCAGGGAAGGTCCTACAATGAGCAGTTCTTC. Amino acid sequence: CASTPGQGRSYNEQFF.

The V call is TRBV2, the J call TRBJ2-3; TRBD2 matches at 7 bases. The germline V gene has CDR1 SNHLY and CDR2 FYNNEI. V dropped 7 bases and J dropped 0; count of bases not matched to a gene: 10. The length of the CDR3 is 16 residues. CDR3 protein: CASKGRSGVSTDTQYF. The CDR3, as DNA: TGTGCCAGCAAGGGGAGAAGCGGGGTTAGCACAGATACGCAGTATTTT.

This chain's CDR3 is CASSSGGGGNQPQHF. CDR3 bases: TGCGCCAGCAGCTCTGGGGGGGGCGGCAATCAGCCCCAGCATTTT. This sequence joins TRBV5-1 and TRBJ1-5; possibly TRBD1 for D (6 bases). Germline-derived CDR1 and CDR2 are SGHRS and YFSETQ. Trimming cost V 3 bases and J 2 bases, with 12 bases left between them. The CDR3 sequence is 15 residues long.

This chain connects TRBV19 to TRBJ2-6, with 7 bases fitting TRBD1. V dropped 5 bases and J dropped 2; count of bases not matched to a gene: 6. Germline V lookup: CDR1 LNHDA, CDR2 SQIVND (reference sequence). CDR3 length: 16 residues. The DNA for the CDR3 is TGTGCCAGTAGTCGAGGGGGCGCAGCTGGGGCCAACGTCCTGACTTTC. This gives the protein CASSRGGAAGANVLTF. Looking up the rest from reference TRBV19 and TRBJ2-6 gives the full variable domain: DGGITQSPKYLFRKEGQNVTLSCEQNLNHDAMYWYRQDPGQGLRLIYYSQIVNDFQKGDIAEGYSVSREKKESFPLTVTSAQKNPTAFYLCASSRGGAAGANVLTFGAGSRLTVL.

The rearrangement links TRBV4-1 to TRBJ2-3; 9 bases are a match to TRBD2. Looked up from germline, CDR1 is MGHRA and CDR2 is YSYEKL. The V and J ends lost 8 bases and 1 base, in that order; junction bases with no gene match: 10. There are 16 residues in the CDR3. CDR3 in DNA: TGCGCCAGCCACCGTGGGGTAGCGGGGGGCACAGATACGCAGTATTTT. Residues: CASHRGVAGGTDTQYF.

The table lists this clone with a few counts. The rearrangement joins TRBV5-1 to TRBJ1-5; D possibly corresponds to TRBD1 (6 bases). The V end was cut by 1 base, the J end by 0 bases, with 8 bases between. Germline CDR1 is SGHRS and CDR2 is YFSETQ. This CDR3 has 15 residues. The CDR3 reads CASSLTGYSNQPQHF. In DNA, the CDR3 is TGCGCCAGCAGCTTGACAGGGTATAGCAATCAGCCCCAGCATTTT.

CDR3 protein: CAWSAGTVNQPQHF. The CDR3 nucleotides are TGTGCCTGGAGTGCCGGGACAGTCAATCAGCCCCAGCATTTT. V and J are TRBV30 and TRBJ1-5; 7 nucleotides match TRBD1. V lost 1 base, J lost 3 bases, and 3 bases stayed unmatched. From germline, CDR1 is GTSNPN and CDR2 SVGIG (reference sequence). This CDR3 contains 14 residues.

This chain uses TRBV5-1 with TRBJ1-2; 8 bases match TRBD1. The CDR3 covers 17 residues. From germline, CDR1 is SGHRS and CDR2 YFSETQ. The junction had 15 bases not matched to a gene; V was cut back by 4 bases and J by 4 bases. CDR3 region: CASSPGQGVYEGYGYTF. The CDR3, as DNA: TGCGCCAGCAGCCCCGGACAGGGAGTATATGAGGGCTATGGCTACACCTTC.

The gene calls are TRBV10-3 and TRBJ1-2; D call uncertain. The ends were cut back, 5 bases at V and 5 bases at J, with 6 bases in the middle. Germline V lookup: CDR1 ENHRY, CDR2 SYGVKD. The CDR3 has 11 residues. The CDR3 region has the DNA TGTGCCATCAGTCGACAATATGGCTACACCTTC. This translates into CAISRQYGYTF.

The rearrangement joins TRBV6-4 to TRBJ2-2; 8 bases map to TRBD2. CDR1 is MRHNA, CDR2 SNTAGT, per germline. The CDR3 totals 15 residues. V was clipped by 3 bases and J by 4 bases; unmatched bases: 4. The CDR3 DNA sequence: TGTGCCAGCAGTGAACAACGGGGGGGCACCGGGGAGCTGTTTTTT. This encodes CASSEQRGGTGELFF.

The chain links TRBV5-1 to TRBJ1-6; unclear D gene. Germline CDR1 SGHRS, CDR2 YFSETQ. The CDR3 spans 15 residues. V shed 4 bases and J shed 0 bases, with 8 bases lying between them. CDR3 sequence (DNA): TGCGCCAGCAGCCAGGAAAGCTCCTATAATTCACCCCTCCACTTT. Its protein is CASSQESSYNSPLHF.

The rearrangement uses TRBV27 and TRBJ1-2; tentatively, D is TRBD1 (5 bases). Trimming cost V 5 bases and J 1 base, with 8 bases left between them. The CDR3 totals 13 residues. In germline, CDR1 is MNHEY, CDR2 SMNVEV (reference sequence). The CDR3: CASSRRGNYGYTF. As DNA, the CDR3 is TGTGCCAGCAGTAGGAGGGGTAACTATGGCTACACCTTC.

This chain joins TRBV19 and TRBJ2-3; 7 bases match TRBD2. The V and J ends lost 1 base and 4 bases, in that order; junction bases with no gene match: 2. Germline CDR1 and CDR2: LNHDA and SQIVND (reference sequence). The CDR3 runs to 14 residues. CDR3 DNA sequence: TGTGCCAGTAGTATAGCCCGGGGGGCAGATACGCAGTATTTT. It encodes CASSIARGADTQYF.

The V and J genes are TRBV13 and TRBJ2-3; D is unclear. Trimming took off 0 bases at V and 1 base at J, with 5 bases between the two ends. The germline gives CDR1 PRHDT, CDR2 FYEKMQ (reference sequence). The CDR3 totals 14 residues. In DNA form, the CDR3 reads TGTGCCAGCAGCTTAGGTACAGGCACAGATACGCAGTATTTT. This encodes CASSLGTGTDTQYF.

The CDR3 here is CASSRTGTGAISGNTIYF. CDR3 bases: TGTGCCAGCAGCCGAACCGGGACAGGAGCAATCTCTGGAAACACCATATATTTT. The chain couples TRBV3-1 (or the pseudogene TRBV3-2) to TRBJ1-3, with 8 positions matching TRBD1. The CDR3 sequence is 18 residues long. Germline-derived CDR1 and CDR2 are LGHDT and YNNKEL (reference sequence). Unmatched junction bases numbered 11, after V lost 4 bases and J lost 0 bases.

The chain is built from TRBV7-6 and TRBJ1-1; a possible D gene is TRBD1 (5 bases). Per germline, CDR1 SGHVS and CDR2 FNYEAQ. The CDR3 length is 15 residues. Trimming shortened V by 3 bases and J by 4 bases, and 15 bases separated the two germline ends. CDR3 sequence: CASSFFQGRGTEAFF. The CDR3 coding sequence is TGTGCCAGCAGCTTCTTCCAGGGTAGGGGCACTGAAGCTTTCTTT.

The chain recombines TRBV5-1 with TRBJ2-5, with 14 bases lining up with TRBD2. Germline CDR1 is SGHRS and CDR2 is YFSETQ. The CDR3 extends over 18 amino acids. V gave up 2 bases and J gave up 1 base; unmatched junction bases: 7. This CDR3 is CASSLGLAGGLGQETQYF. The CDR3 DNA is TGCGCCAGCAGCTTAGGACTAGCGGGGGGACTAGGCCAAGAGACCCAGTACTTC.

This clone appeared a single time. The gene calls are TRBV15 and TRBJ2-4; maybe TRBD1 (6 bases). CDR1 is LNHNV, CDR2 YYDKDF, per germline (reference sequence). V lost 6 bases and J 0 bases, leaving 18 bases between the germline ends. There are 17 residues in the CDR3. CDR3 DNA: TGTGCCACCAGGAAAGAGGACAGCCTACTAGCCAAAAACATTCAGTACTTC. Encoded protein: CATRKEDSLLAKNIQYF.

A word on this clone: The junction departs from the called germline gene at one end, perhaps through a read error. The rearrangement joins TRBV5-1 to TRBJ1-4; D remains ambiguous. CDR1 and CDR2 (germline): SGHRS, YFSETQ. This CDR3 spans 14 amino acids. The CDR3 DNA is TGCGCCAGCAGCCTAGGAAGCACTAATAAAAAACTGTTTTTT. The encoded protein is CASSLGSTNKKLFF.

This chain connects TRBV5-5 to TRBJ1-5; 8 nucleotides line up with TRBD1. The germline CDR1 and CDR2 sequences are SGHKS and YYEKEE (reference sequence). The CDR3 is made up of 16 amino acids. The V segment lost 2 bases and the J segment 4 bases; nucleotides outside the gene matches: 8. CDR3 amino acids: CASSFEAGGINQPQHF. For the CDR3, the DNA is TGTGCCAGCAGCTTCGAGGCAGGGGGCATTAATCAGCCCCAGCATTTT.

This chain links TRBV5-1 with TRBJ2-5, with no clear D. The V end lost 4 bases, the J end lost 2 bases, and 6 bases lay between the germline ends. The CDR3 is 12 residues long. Germline CDR1 SGHRS, CDR2 YFSETQ. CDR3 in DNA: TGCGCCAGCAGCGTAGAGCAAGAGACCCAGTACTTC. Its protein product is CASSVEQETQYF.

The sample holds many counts of this clone. The V gene is TRBV5-1, the J gene TRBJ2-2; TRBD2 agrees at 8 bases. J gave up 6 bases and V 4 bases, and 5 bases lay outside the gene matches. This CDR3 is 14 amino acids long. Germline assignment: CDR1 SGHRS and CDR2 YFSETQ. Here the CDR3 reads CASSQTSASGELFF. CDR3 in DNA: TGCGCCAGCAGCCAGACTAGCGCCTCCGGGGAGCTGTTTTTT. Full variable domain (remainder filled in from reference TRBV5-1 and TRBJ2-2): KAGVTQTPRYLIKTRGQQVTLSCSPISGHRSVSWYQQTPGQGLQFLFEYFSETQRNKGNFPGRFSGRQFSNSRSEMNVSTLELGDSALYLCASSQTSASGELFFGEGSRLTVL.

The rearrangement uses TRBV2 and TRBJ2-7, with D possibly being TRBD2 (6 bases). The V and J ends lost 6 bases and 1 base respectively, with 10 bases between them. The CDR3 is 13 residues long. CDR1 and CDR2 (germline): SNHLY, FYNNEI. The CDR3 protein is CASRGLQSYEQYF. DNA of the CDR3: TGTGCCAGCAGGGGACTGCAATCCTACGAGCAGTACTTC.

This clone has just one count. This chain joins TRBV12-5 and TRBJ2-4, with 7 bases identical to TRBD1. CDR3 size: 14 residues. Germline assignment: CDR1 LGHNT and CDR2 FRNRAP. CDR3 residues: CASTGTTSKNIQYF. CDR3 DNA sequence: TGTGCATCGACAGGGACGACATCCAAAAACATTCAGTACTTC.

The CDR3 DNA reads as TGTGCCAGCAGTGCCTACAGGGGTAGCGAGCAGTACGTC. Translation: CASSAYRGSEQYV. The V call is TRBV6-2 or TRBV6-3, the J call TRBJ2-7, with 7 bases lining up with TRBD1. Germline assignment: CDR1 MNHEY and CDR2 SVGEGT. V shed 5 bases and J 6 bases; nucleotides not matched to a gene: 7. This CDR3 has 13 amino acids.

V usage is TRBV15 and J usage is TRBJ2-3, with a tentative D call TRBD1 (6 bases). V was cut by 0 bases and J by 5 bases, with 15 bases left in between. The CDR3 runs 16 residues. Germline V lookup: CDR1 LNHNV, CDR2 YYDKDF (reference sequence). The chain's CDR3 is CATSRDPRGLEDTQYF. CDR3 bases: TGTGCCACCAGCAGAGACCCCAGGGGATTAGAAGATACGCAGTATTTT.